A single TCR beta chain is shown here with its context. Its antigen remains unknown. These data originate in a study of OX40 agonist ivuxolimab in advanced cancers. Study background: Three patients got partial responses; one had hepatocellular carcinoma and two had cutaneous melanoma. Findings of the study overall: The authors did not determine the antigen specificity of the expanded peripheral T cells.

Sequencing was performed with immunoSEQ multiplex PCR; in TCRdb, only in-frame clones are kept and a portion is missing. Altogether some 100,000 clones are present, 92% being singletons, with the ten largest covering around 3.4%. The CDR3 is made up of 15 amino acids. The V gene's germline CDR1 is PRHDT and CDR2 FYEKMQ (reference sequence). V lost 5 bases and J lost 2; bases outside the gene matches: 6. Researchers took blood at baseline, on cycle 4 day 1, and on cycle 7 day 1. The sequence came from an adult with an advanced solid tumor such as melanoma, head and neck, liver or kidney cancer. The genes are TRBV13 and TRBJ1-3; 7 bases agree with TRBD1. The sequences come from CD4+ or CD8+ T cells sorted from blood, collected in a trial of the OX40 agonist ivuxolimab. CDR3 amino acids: CASSRDRATGNTIYF. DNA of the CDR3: TGTGCCAGCAGCCGCGACAGGGCTACTGGAAACACCATATATTTT.